One sample yielded the 24 T cell receptor beta chains listed below, sequenced in a study of T cells in Graves' hyperthyroidism and ophthalmopathy. From RNA transcripts, TCR beta CDR3 regions were amplified. First-round RT-PCR of the TCR CDR3 relied on the HTBI primer set. TCRdb analysed the multiplex PCR reads with MiXCR anew, one entry per CDR3 protein. The sample consists of about 400,000 distinct CDR3 sequences, around 14% of them appearing once. The sequenced material came from blood. These receptor sequences come from a woman aged 30 to 39 with Graves' hyperthyroidism.

Concerning this clonotype itself: One junction end disagrees with the germline gene, perhaps due to a read error. V gene TRBV7-7 combines with J gene TRBJ2-1; the match to TRBD2 covers 13 bases. The CDR3 spans 16 residues. The germline CDR1 and CDR2 sequences are SSHAT and FNYEAQ (reference sequence). The CDR3 DNA follows: TGTGCTAGCAGCTCGGTACTAGCGGGAGGGAACAATGAGCAGTTCTTC. As protein: CASSSVLAGGNNEQFF. Full variable domain (outside the CDR3, taken from reference TRBV7-7 and TRBJ2-1): GAGVSQSPRYKVTKRGQDVTLRCDPISSHATLYWYQQALGQGPEFLTYFNYEAQPDKSGLPSDRFSAERPEGSISTLTIQRTEQRDSAMYRCASSSVLAGGNNEQFFGPGTRLTVL.

This chain uses TRBV20-1 with TRBJ2-7; 8 nucleotides match TRBD1. V lost 0 bases and J lost 2; bases outside the gene matches: 6. CDR1 is DFQATT and CDR2 is SNEGSKA in the germline V gene (reference sequence). The length of the CDR3 is 15 residues. This CDR3 reads CSARDPTGEPYEQYF. The DNA for the CDR3 is TGCAGTGCTAGAGACCCGACAGGGGAGCCCTACGAGCAGTACTTC.

This chain uses TRBV3-1 with TRBJ2-3, with 10 bases lining up with TRBD2. With 4 bases clipped from V and 6 bases from J, the junction kept 10 bases outside the gene matches. In germline, CDR1 is LGHDT, CDR2 YNNKEL (reference sequence). The CDR3 is made up of 16 amino acids. In nucleotides, the CDR3 is TGTGCCAGCAGCCCGCGGGCTAGCGGGAGTGTGGATACGCAGTATTTT. Protein sequence: CASSPRASGSVDTQYF.

Ten or more counts support this clonotype. V gene TRBV20-1 combines with J gene TRBJ1-4; perhaps TRBD1 as D (5 bases). V was pared by 4 bases and J by 7 bases, with 13 bases between. The CDR3 is made up of 13 amino acids. Germline V gene data show CDR1 as DFQATT and CDR2 as SNEGSKA (reference sequence). CDR3 in amino acids: CSAKLGRGEKLFF. As DNA, the CDR3 is TGCAGTGCTAAGTTGGGGCGAGGTGAAAAACTGTTTTTT.

This clonotype was seen at least ten times. The chain carries TRBV12-3 or TRBV12-4 and TRBJ2-3; D possibly corresponds to TRBD2 (6 bases). CDR3 length: 15 amino acids. V dropped 8 bases and J dropped 3 bases, with 18 bases sitting between them. CDR3 region: CASPTGVLQTDTQYF. CDR3 coding DNA: TGTGCCAGCCCCACGGGGGTCCTCCAGACAGATACGCAGTATTTT.

This clonotype was observed a handful of times. A much more abundant neighbour one base away suggests this may be a read error. CDR3 sequence (DNA): TGTGCCAACAGTGAGACTAGCGGGAGATTCGAGCAGTACTTC. Its protein is CANSETSGRFEQYF. The J gene is TRBJ2-7, the V gene TRBV2; 12 bases are a match to TRBD2. Per the germline V gene, CDR1 is SNHLY and CDR2 is FYNNEI. CDR3 length: 14 amino acids.

This clonotype was found many times. The chain recombines TRBV28 with TRBJ2-3; D ambiguous. The CDR3 totals 15 residues. V dropped 5 bases and J dropped 2 bases, with 14 bases sitting between them. In germline, CDR1 is MDHEN, CDR2 SYDVKM. Here the CDR3 DNA reads TGTGCCAGCAGTGACCCAACTCGACTCACAGATACGCAGTATTTT. Translation gives CASSDPTRLTDTQYF.

This clonotype was counted at least ten times. The chain has TRBV20-1 and TRBJ2-1, with TRBD2 identical over 7 bases. Germline V gene lookup returns CDR1 DFQATT and CDR2 SNEGSKA (reference sequence). With V trimmed by 0 bases and J by 2 bases, 4 bases remained unmatched. This CDR3 contains 15 residues. CDR3 sequence reads: CSARELGLAYNEQFF. CDR3 nucleotides: TGCAGTGCTAGAGAATTAGGACTAGCCTACAATGAGCAGTTCTTC.

This clonotype was picked up a small number of times. The chain employs TRBV6-1 and TRBJ1-5; TRBD1 agrees at 9 bases. The CDR3 runs to 14 residues. V lost 5 bases, J lost 6 bases, and 5 bases stayed unmatched. CDR1 and CDR2 (germline): MNHNS, SASEGT. CDR3 coding DNA: TGTGCCAGCAGTTCGGACAGGGGTTTTCAGCCCCAGCATTTT. Its translation is CASSSDRGFQPQHF.

This chain connects TRBV29-1 to TRBJ2-3; possible D gene TRBD1, 6 bases. Germline V gives CDR1 SQVTM, CDR2 ANQGSEA. The ends were cut back, 2 bases at V and 1 base at J, with 22 bases in the middle. The CDR3 covers 18 residues. CDR3 amino acids: CSVEYPTSTGLGTDTQYF. DNA for the CDR3: TGCAGCGTTGAATACCCTACCTCTACAGGGCTGGGCACAGATACGCAGTATTTT.

This clonotype was found many times. The CDR3 nucleotides read TGTGCCAGCAGCCAAAAGGGATATACCCGAGAGACCCAGTACTTC. This gives the protein CASSQKGYTRETQYF. This chain joins TRBV3-1 and TRBJ2-5; D remains ambiguous. The V end lost 2 bases, the J end lost 4 bases, and 14 bases lay between the germline ends. The length of the CDR3 is 15 residues. Germline V gene data show CDR1 as LGHDT and CDR2 as YNNKEL (reference sequence).

This clonotype occurred many times. The chain couples TRBV6-1 to TRBJ2-3; TRBD2 agrees at 15 bases. Germline assignment: CDR1 MNHNS and CDR2 SASEGT. V lost 6 bases to trimming and J lost 4 bases; unmatched junction nucleotides: 8. CDR3 length equals 17 residues. The CDR3 coding sequence is TGTGCCAGCAGCCCGGGACTAGCGGGAGGTGTGTCAGATACGCAGTATTTT. Amino acid sequence: CASSPGLAGGVSDTQYF.

This clonotype has ten or more counts. The V gene is TRBV27, the J gene TRBJ2-7, with D perhaps matching TRBD1 or TRBD2 (5 bases each). Germline CDR1 MNHEY, CDR2 SMNVEV (reference sequence). The CDR3 is made up of 14 amino acids. Trimming stripped 6 bases from V and 3 bases from J, with 15 bases between. The CDR3 loop is CASRPPGRYYEQYF. As DNA, the CDR3 is TGTGCCAGCAGACCGCCGGGACGGTACTACGAGCAGTACTTC.

The table lists this clonotype with a few counts. This chain links TRBV7-2 with TRBJ2-7; 11 nucleotides match TRBD2. CDR3 length equals 20 residues. Germline CDR1 and CDR2: SGHTA and FQGNSA. V dropped 5 bases and J dropped 3; count of bases not matched to a gene: 21. Written as DNA, the CDR3 is TGTGCCAGCAGCACTAGCGGGAGAGGCCCCGAGACCCCGTCCCTCTACGAGCAGTACTTC. It translates to CASSTSGRGPETPSLYEQYF.

This clonotype was recorded many times. This chain links TRBV5-8 with TRBJ1-5; no clear D. The V gene's germline CDR1 is SGHTS and CDR2 YDEGEE. V lost 0 bases to trimming and J lost 0 bases, with 7 bases between them. CDR3 length: 15 residues. The CDR3: CASSLGGNSNQPQHF. The CDR3 coding sequence is TGTGCCAGCAGCTTGGGAGGCAATAGCAATCAGCCCCAGCATTTT.

J is TRBJ2-1 and V is TRBV9, with D possibly TRBD2 on 6 matching bases. The germline V gene encodes CDR1 SGDLS and CDR2 YYNGEE. The V end was cut by 0 bases, the J end by 0 bases, with 10 bases between. The CDR3 has 16 amino acids. This CDR3 reads CASSVERELSYNEQFF. The DNA of the CDR3 is TGTGCCAGCAGCGTAGAACGGGAGCTCTCCTACAATGAGCAGTTCTTC.

In this sample, this clonotype turned up many times. The chain joins TRBV5-1 to TRBJ2-3; D gene unclear. V was clipped by 0 bases and J by 4 bases, with 9 bases between them. Germline V lookup: CDR1 SGHRS, CDR2 YFSETQ. CDR3 size: 14 residues. The CDR3 DNA reads TGCGCCAGCAGCTTGGCCCAACCGGCAGATACGCAGTATTTT. Translated: CASSLAQPADTQYF.

In this sample, this clonotype turned up many times. The CDR3 region has the DNA TGTGCCAGCAGCCCGAGCGGGAGGGTGACAGATACGCAGTATTTT. Amino acids: CASSPSGRVTDTQYF. The V gene is TRBV7-2, the J gene TRBJ2-3; 10 nucleotides match TRBD2. The germline V gene has CDR1 SGHTA and CDR2 FQGNSA. CDR3 length: 15 amino acids. V gave up 5 bases and J gave up 3 bases; unmatched junction bases: 5.

This clonotype was recorded many times. The chain combines TRBV28 with TRBJ2-7; D remains unclear. The V end was cut by 7 bases, the J end by 3 bases, with 10 bases between. This CDR3 region has 12 residues. Germline CDR1 reads MDHEN; CDR2 reads SYDVKM. The CDR3 DNA is TGTGCCAGCACTGACTCCGACTACGAGCAGTACTTC. Translated: CASTDSDYEQYF.

The chain couples TRBV9 to TRBJ2-7; a weak D match, TRBD2 (5 bases). The CDR3 runs to 15 residues. The germline V and J ends were trimmed by 0 bases and 5 bases, with 15 bases remaining between them. The germline V gene has CDR1 SGDLS and CDR2 YYNGEE. This CDR3 reads CASSVGGLARNEQYF. CDR3 DNA: TGTGCCAGCAGCGTAGGGGGTCTAGCCCGAAACGAGCAGTACTTC.

This clonotype was detected many times. V and J are TRBV7-2 and TRBJ2-5, with no clear D. The V end was cut by 4 bases, the J end by 3 bases, with 3 bases between. The length of the CDR3 is 11 residues. Germline V gene data show CDR1 as SGHTA and CDR2 as FQGNSA. DNA for the CDR3: TGTGCCAGCAGCTCCAAAGAGACCCAGTACTTC. The encoded protein is CASSSKETQYF.

This rearrangement joins TRBV4-2 to TRBJ2-1, with 7 bases that match TRBD2. With V trimmed by 0 bases and J by 0 bases, 5 bases remained unmatched. Germline V gene lookup returns CDR1 LGHNA and CDR2 YNFKEQ. The CDR3 totals 17 residues. CDR3 DNA: TGTGCCAGCAGCCAAGAACTAGCGAGTAGCTCCTACAATGAGCAGTTCTTC. This codes for CASSQELASSSYNEQFF.

This chain joins TRBV6-1 and TRBJ1-2; D is unclear. CDR3 length: 13 residues. Germline loops: CDR1 MNHNS, CDR2 SASEGT. V lost 2 bases and J 8 bases, leaving 12 bases between the germline ends. The CDR3 protein is CASSENSRAGYTF. The CDR3 nucleotides are TGTGCCAGCAGTGAAAACTCCCGAGCCGGCTACACCTTC.

The chain has TRBV5-4 and TRBJ2-3; D gene ambiguous. The V gene lost 0 bases and the J gene lost 2 bases, with 10 bases spanning the gap. CDR3 length: 15 residues. Germline CDR1 SGHNT, CDR2 YYREEE (reference sequence). The CDR3 here is CASSLDAFYTDTQYF. CDR3 sequence (DNA): TGTGCCAGCAGCTTGGATGCTTTTTACACAGATACGCAGTATTTT. The variable domain in full, completed from reference TRBV5-4 and TRBJ2-3, reads ETGVTQSPTHLIKTRGQQVTLRCSSQSGHNTVSWYQQALGQGPQFIFQYYREEENGRGNFPPRFSGLQFPNYSSELNVNALELDDSALYLCASSLDAFYTDTQYFGPGTRLTVL.